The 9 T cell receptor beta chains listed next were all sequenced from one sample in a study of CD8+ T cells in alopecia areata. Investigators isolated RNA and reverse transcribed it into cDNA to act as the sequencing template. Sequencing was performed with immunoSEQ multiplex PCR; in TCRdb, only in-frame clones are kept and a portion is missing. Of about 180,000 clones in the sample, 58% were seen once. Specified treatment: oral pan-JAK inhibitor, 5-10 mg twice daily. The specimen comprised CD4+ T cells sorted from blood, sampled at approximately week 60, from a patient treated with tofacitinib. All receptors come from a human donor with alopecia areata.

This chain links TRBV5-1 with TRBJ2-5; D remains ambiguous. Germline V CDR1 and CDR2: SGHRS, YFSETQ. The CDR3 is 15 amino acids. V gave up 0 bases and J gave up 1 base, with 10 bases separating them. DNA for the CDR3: TGCGCCAGCAGCTTGGGGTGGGTGGGCCAAGAGACCCAGTACTTC. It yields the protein CASSLGWVGQETQYF. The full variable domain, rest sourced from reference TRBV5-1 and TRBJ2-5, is KAGVTQTPRYLIKTRGQQVTLSCSPISGHRSVSWYQQTPGQGLQFLFEYFSETQRNKGNFPGRFSGRQFSNSRSEMNVSTLELGDSALYLCASSLGWVGQETQYFGPGTRLLVL.

The CDR3 DNA is TGTGCCAGTAGTCCTCGGACTAGCGGGGTGTCCCAGTACTTC. This translates into CASSPRTSGVSQYF. The chain couples TRBV19 to TRBJ2-5, with 12 bases identical to TRBD2. The CDR3 totals 14 residues. V trimming: 5 bases; J trimming: 9 bases; junction bases outside the gene matches: 7. The germline V gene has CDR1 LNHDA and CDR2 SQIVND (reference sequence).

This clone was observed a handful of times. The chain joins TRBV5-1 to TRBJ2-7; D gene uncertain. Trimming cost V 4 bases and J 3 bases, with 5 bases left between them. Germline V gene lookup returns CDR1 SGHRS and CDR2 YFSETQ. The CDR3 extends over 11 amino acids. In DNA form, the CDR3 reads TGCGCCAGCAGCCATGACTACGAGCAGTACTTC. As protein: CASSHDYEQYF. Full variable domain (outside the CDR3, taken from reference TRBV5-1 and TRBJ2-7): KAGVTQTPRYLIKTRGQQVTLSCSPISGHRSVSWYQQTPGQGLQFLFEYFSETQRNKGNFPGRFSGRQFSNSRSEMNVSTLELGDSALYLCASSHDYEQYFGPGTRLTVT.

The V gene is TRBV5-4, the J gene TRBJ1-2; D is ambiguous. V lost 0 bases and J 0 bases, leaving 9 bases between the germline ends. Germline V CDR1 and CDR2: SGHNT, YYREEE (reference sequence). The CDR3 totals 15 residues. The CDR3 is CASSLAPEANYGYTF. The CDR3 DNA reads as TGTGCCAGCAGCTTGGCCCCAGAAGCTAACTATGGCTACACCTTC.

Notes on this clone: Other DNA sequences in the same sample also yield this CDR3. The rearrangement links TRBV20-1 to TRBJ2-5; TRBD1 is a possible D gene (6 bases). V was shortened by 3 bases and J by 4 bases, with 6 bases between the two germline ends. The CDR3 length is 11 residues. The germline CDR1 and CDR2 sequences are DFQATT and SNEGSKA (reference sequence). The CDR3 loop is CSARTGETQYF. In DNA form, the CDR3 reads TGCAGTGCTAGGACAGGAGAGACCCAGTACTTC.

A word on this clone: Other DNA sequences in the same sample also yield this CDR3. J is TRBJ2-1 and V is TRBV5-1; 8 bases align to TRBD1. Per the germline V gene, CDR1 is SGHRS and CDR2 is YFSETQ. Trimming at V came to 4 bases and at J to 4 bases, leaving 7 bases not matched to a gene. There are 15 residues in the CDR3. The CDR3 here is CASSPGQGTYNEQFF. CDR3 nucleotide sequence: TGCGCCAGCAGCCCCGGACAGGGAACGTACAATGAGCAGTTCTTC.

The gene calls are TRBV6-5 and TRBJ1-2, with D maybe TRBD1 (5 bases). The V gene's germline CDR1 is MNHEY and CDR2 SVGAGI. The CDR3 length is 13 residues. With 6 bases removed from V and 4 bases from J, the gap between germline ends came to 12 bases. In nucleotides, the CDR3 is TGTGCCAGCAGCCGGGGCCCCTCCTATGGCTACACCTTC. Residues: CASSRGPSYGYTF.

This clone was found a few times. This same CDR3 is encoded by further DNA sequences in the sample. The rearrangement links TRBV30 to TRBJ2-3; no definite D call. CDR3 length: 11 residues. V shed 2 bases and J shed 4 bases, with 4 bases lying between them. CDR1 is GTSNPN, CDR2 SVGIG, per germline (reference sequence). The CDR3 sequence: CAWSLADTQYF. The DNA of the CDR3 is TGTGCCTGGAGTTTGGCAGATACGCAGTATTTT.

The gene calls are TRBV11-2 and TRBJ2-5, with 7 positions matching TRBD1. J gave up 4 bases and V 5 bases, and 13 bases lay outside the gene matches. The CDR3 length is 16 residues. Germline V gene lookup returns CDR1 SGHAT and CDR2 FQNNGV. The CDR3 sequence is CASSLNEGAVRETQYF. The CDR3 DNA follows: TGTGCCAGCAGCCTGAATGAGGGGGCTGTTCGAGAGACCCAGTACTTC.